The sequence of this T cell receptor (beta chain) was determined in a study of response to subunit inactivated influenza vaccine. This clonotype was observed a handful of times. TCRdb reprocessed the RT-PCR reads via MiXCR and lists one record per CDR3 protein. Counted here are some 570,000 distinct CDR3 sequences, around 11% occurring once; the ten biggest clones make up about 11%. Trimming removed 4 bases at V and 0 bases at J, with 7 bases between. The CDR3 is 14 amino acids. The germline gives CDR1 LNHNV, CDR2 YYDKDF (reference sequence). This sample was also put to use in a study of T cells expressing NK-cell markers. That report adds: Researchers built TCR beta cDNA using 5'RACE template switching with UMIs. Seropositivity for HCMV was found in seven of the eight sequenced donors, with one seronegative. Roughly 6 of the donors carried dominant NKG2C+ clonotypes that took up about 1.0-7.0% of their CD8+ T cells.

This chain connects TRBV15 to TRBJ1-3; no clear D gene. The receptor was isolated from a man between 50 and 59 years old who received an inactivated influenza vaccine. Sequences were derived from PBMCs from blood, sampled on the day of vaccination. The CDR3 sequence: CATSKGSSGNTIYF. The CDR3 coding sequence is TGTGCCACCAGCAAAGGTAGCTCTGGAAACACCATATATTTT.